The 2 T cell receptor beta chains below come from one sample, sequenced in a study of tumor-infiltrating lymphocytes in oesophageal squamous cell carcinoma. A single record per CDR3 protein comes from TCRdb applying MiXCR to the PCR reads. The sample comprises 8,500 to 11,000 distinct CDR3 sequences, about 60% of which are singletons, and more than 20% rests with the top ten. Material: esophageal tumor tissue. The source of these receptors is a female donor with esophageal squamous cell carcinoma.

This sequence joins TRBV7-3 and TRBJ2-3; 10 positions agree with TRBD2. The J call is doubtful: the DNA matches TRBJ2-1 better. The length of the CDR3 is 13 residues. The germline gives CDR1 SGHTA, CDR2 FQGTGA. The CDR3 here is CASSMGLANEQFF. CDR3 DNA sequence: TGTGCCAGCAGCATGGGACTAGCGAATGAGCAGTTCTTC.

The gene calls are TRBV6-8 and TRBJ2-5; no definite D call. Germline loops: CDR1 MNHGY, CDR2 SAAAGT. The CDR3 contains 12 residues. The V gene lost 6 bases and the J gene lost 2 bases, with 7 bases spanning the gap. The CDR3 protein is CASSYQQETQYF. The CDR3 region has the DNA TGTGCCAGCAGCTACCAGCAAGAGACCCAGTACTTC.